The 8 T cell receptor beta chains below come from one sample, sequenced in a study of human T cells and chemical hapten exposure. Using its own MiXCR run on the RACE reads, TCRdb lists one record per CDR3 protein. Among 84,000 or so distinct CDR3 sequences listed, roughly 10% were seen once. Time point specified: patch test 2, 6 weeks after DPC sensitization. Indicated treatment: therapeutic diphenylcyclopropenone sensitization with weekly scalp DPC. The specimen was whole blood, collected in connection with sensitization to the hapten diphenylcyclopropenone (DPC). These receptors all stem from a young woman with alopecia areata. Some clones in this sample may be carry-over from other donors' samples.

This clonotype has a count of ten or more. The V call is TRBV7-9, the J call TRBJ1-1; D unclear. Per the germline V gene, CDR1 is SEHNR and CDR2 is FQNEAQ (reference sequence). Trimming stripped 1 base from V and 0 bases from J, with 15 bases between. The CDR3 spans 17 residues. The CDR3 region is CASSLVGNWLLNTEAFF. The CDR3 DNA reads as TGTGCCAGCAGCTTAGTTGGCAACTGGTTATTGAACACTGAAGCTTTCTTT.

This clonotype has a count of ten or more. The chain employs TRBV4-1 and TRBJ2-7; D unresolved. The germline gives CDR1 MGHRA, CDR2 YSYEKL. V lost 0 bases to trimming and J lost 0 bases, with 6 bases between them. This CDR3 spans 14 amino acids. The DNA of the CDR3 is TGCGCCAGCAGCCAAGAACCTAACTCCTACGAGCAGTACTTC. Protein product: CASSQEPNSYEQYF.

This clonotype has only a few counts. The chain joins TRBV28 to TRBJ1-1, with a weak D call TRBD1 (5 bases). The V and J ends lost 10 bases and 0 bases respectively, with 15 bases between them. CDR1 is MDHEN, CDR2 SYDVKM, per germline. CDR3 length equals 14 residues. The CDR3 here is CATYLQGLNTEAFF. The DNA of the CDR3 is TGTGCCACCTACCTCCAGGGATTGAACACTGAAGCTTTCTTT.

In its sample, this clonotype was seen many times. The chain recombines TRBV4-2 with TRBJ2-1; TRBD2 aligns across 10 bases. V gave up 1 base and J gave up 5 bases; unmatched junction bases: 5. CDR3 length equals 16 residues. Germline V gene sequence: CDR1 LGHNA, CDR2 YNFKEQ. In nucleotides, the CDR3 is TGTGCCAGCAGCCAAGCGGCTAGCGGGAGTAACAATGAGCAGTTCTTC. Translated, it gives CASSQAASGSNNEQFF.

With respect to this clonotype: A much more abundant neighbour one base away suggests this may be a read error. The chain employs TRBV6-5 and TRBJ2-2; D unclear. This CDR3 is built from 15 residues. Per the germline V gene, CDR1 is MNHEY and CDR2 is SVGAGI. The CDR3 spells CASCYSTPTLGELFF. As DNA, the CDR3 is TGTGCCAGCTGTTACTCCACCCCTACGCTCGGGGAGCTGTTTTTT.

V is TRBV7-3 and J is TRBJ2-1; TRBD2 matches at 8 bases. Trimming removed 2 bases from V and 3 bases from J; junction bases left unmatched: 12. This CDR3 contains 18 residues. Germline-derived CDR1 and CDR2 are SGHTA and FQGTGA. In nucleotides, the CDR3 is TGTGCCAGCAGCTTAGGGGGTAGCGGGGCGTCCCTCTACAATGAGCAGTTCTTC. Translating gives CASSLGGSGASLYNEQFF.

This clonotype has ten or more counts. The CDR3, as DNA: TGCAGCGGTGATACAGGCCCCCGCACAGATACGCAGTATTTT. Its protein product is CSGDTGPRTDTQYF. The J gene is TRBJ2-3, the V gene TRBV29-1; possible D gene TRBD1, 5 bases. The CDR3 loop spans 14 amino acids. V was pared by 7 bases and J by 1 base, with 15 bases between. CDR1 SQVTM and CDR2 ANQGSEA come from the germline V gene.

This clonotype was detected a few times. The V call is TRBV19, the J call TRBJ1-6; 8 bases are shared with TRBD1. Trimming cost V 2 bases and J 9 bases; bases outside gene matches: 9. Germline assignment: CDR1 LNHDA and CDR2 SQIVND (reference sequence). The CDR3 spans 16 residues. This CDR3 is CASSISNGQGGSPLHF. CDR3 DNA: TGTGCCAGTAGTATATCGAACGGACAGGGAGGTTCACCCCTCCACTTT.